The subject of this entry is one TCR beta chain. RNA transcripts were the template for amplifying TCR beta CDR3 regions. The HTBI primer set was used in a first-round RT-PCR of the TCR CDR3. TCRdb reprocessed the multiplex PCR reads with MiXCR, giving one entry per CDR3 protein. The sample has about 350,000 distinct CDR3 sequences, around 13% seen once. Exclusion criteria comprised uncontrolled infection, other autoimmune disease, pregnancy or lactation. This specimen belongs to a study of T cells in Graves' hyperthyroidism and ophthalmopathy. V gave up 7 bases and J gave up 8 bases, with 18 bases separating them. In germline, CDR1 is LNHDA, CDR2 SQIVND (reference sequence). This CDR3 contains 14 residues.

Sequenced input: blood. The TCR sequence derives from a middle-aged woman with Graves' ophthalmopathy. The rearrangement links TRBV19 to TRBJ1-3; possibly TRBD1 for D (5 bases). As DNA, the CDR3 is TGTGCCAGTACTTCCCTTAACGCGGGGGACACCATATATTTT. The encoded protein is CASTSLNAGDTIYF.